The TCR beta chain under discussion was sequenced for a study of Ad26.COV2.S vaccination and SARS-CoV-2 variants. Study-level information: The study gave Ad26.COV2.S intramuscularly, once or twice 56 days apart. Study-wide results and limits: Spike-specific CD8+ and CD4+ T cell responses reportedly showed substantial breadth after vaccination. The study found similar non-spike TCR breadth in vaccine and placebo recipients.

The CDR3 is made up of 14 amino acids. The V gene's germline CDR1 is LNHDA and CDR2 SQIVND (reference sequence). Trimming stripped 4 bases from V and 4 bases from J, with 13 bases between. Treatment noted: around 19 received Ad26.COV2.S at low or high dose, single or two shots; about 5 received placebo; per-sample allocation not given. Sampling was performed 63 days after the first vaccine or placebo injection. The data were produced by immunoSEQ multiplex PCR, yet TCRdb's version contains in-frame clones alone and is incomplete. The sample consists of about 480,000 clones, about 83% of them appearing once. As to this clone: The antigen is undetermined. This specimen includes other DNA sequences encoding the same CDR3.

The chain combines TRBV19 with TRBJ1-2, with a tentative D call TRBD1 (6 bases). This TCR was recovered from a person between 18 and 60 years old who received the Ad26.COV2.S COVID-19 vaccine or a placebo. This material consisted of peripheral blood, taken in a trial of Ad26.COV2.S vaccine versus placebo. The CDR3 DNA sequence: TGTGCCAGTAGTACTCTACAGGGATCCTATGGCTACACCTTC. The encoded protein is CASSTLQGSYGYTF.